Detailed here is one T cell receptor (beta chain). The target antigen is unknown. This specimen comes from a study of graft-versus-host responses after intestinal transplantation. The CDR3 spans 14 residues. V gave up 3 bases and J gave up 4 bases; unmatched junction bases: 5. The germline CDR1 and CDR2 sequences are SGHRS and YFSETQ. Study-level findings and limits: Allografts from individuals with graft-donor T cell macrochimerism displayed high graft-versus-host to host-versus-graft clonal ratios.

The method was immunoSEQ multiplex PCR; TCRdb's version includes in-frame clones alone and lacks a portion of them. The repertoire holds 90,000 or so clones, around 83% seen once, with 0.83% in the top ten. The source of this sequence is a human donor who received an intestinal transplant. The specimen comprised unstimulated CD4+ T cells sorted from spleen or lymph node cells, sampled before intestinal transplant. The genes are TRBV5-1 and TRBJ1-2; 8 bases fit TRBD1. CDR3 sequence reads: CASSSQGGGYGYTF. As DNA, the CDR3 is TGCGCCAGCAGCTCACAGGGGGGTGGCTATGGCTACACCTTC.